These 7 T cell receptor beta chains originate from one sample sequenced in a study of control samples from healthy donors and cancer patients. Data came from immunoSEQ multiplex PCR; TCRdb stores just in-frame clones and leaves some out. The sample yields fewer than 150,000 clones, about nine tenths seen once. The sequencing sample was made of blood. These receptor sequences come from a young woman in good health.

The chain couples TRBV6-4 to TRBJ2-7; D remains unclear. The CDR3 loop spans 16 amino acids. Germline V gives CDR1 MRHNA, CDR2 SNTAGT. V was shortened by 4 bases and J by 0 bases, with 16 bases between the two germline ends. The CDR3, as DNA: TGTGCCAGCAGTGTACCTACTGGCAGCTGCTCCTACGAGCAGTACTTC. Protein product: CASSVPTGSCSYEQYF.

The chain links TRBV9 to TRBJ2-2, with TRBD2 identical over 10 bases. V was clipped by 0 bases and J by 4 bases; unmatched bases: 9. The CDR3 covers 18 residues. Germline V lookup: CDR1 SGDLS, CDR2 YYNGEE. The CDR3 DNA follows: TGTGCCAGCAGCGTAGACGGACTAGCGGACCGCATCACCGGGGAGCTGTTTTTT. This codes for CASSVDGLADRITGELFF.

The chain carries TRBV18 and TRBJ2-6, with D perhaps matching TRBD1 or TRBD2 (5 bases each). Germline V CDR1 and CDR2: KGHSH, LQKENI. Trimming stripped 3 bases from V and 0 bases from J, with 9 bases between. The CDR3 is made up of 16 amino acids. The CDR3 DNA reads as TGTGCCAGCTCACCGCCCGGGACCTCTGGGGCCAACGTCCTGACTTTC. It codes for CASSPPGTSGANVLTF.

The rearrangement links TRBV19 to TRBJ1-2; D perhaps matches TRBD1 (5 bases). The CDR3 runs to 14 residues. With 8 bases removed from V and 3 bases from J, the gap between germline ends came to 16 bases. Germline assignment: CDR1 LNHDA and CDR2 SQIVND (reference sequence). The CDR3 DNA follows: TGTGCCAGTCGGGCGCGAGGGGTGGACTATGGCTACACCTTC. This codes for CASRARGVDYGYTF.

The chain joins TRBV24-1 to TRBJ1-2; D not resolved. The V end was cut by 2 bases, the J end by 2 bases, with 8 bases between. The CDR3 sequence is 14 residues long. Per germline, CDR1 KGHDR and CDR2 SFDVKD. This CDR3 is CATSDSRHNYGYTF. The CDR3 DNA reads as TGTGCCACCAGTGATTCACGACACAACTATGGCTACACCTTC.

This chain uses TRBV12-5 with TRBJ2-7; 8 nucleotides match TRBD1. V trimming: 6 bases; J trimming: 2 bases; junction bases outside the gene matches: 9. The CDR3 runs 15 residues. Germline lookup yields CDR1 LGHNT and CDR2 FRNRAP. DNA for the CDR3: TGTGCTAGTGGCCCAGACAGGGGCCGACCCTACGAGCAGTACTTC. Encoded protein: CASGPDRGRPYEQYF.

V gene TRBV11-2 combines with J gene TRBJ2-7; 10 bases match TRBD1. The trim removed 3 bases at V and 5 bases at J, leaving 4 bases unmatched. The CDR3 covers 14 residues. In germline, CDR1 is SGHAT, CDR2 FQNNGV. The CDR3 reads CASSFGDRGHEQYF. Written as DNA, the CDR3 is TGTGCCAGCAGCTTTGGGGACAGGGGACACGAGCAGTACTTC.